The source of this T cell receptor (beta chain) is a study of Graves' ophthalmopathy and Graves' hyperthyroidism. Background on the study: Stable hyperthyroidism meant no ophthalmopathy within 18 months of follow-up. General study findings and limits: Detected in blood as well were most expanded thyroid clonotypes with frequency above 0.001. Ophthalmopathy versus stable hyperthyroidism: 13-signature model gave 85% to 90% sensitivity, around 81% specificity.

Regarding this clonotype: Its matching antigen is unknown.

Using RNA transcripts, the TCR beta CDR3 regions were amplified. Second-round multiplex PCR came after first-round RT-PCR with HTBI primers. TCRdb re-called the multiplex PCR reads with MiXCR, one entry per CDR3 protein. In the table there are around 520,000 distinct CDR3 sequences, about two fifths of which are singletons. There are 14 residues in the CDR3. The germline V gene encodes CDR1 SGHTA and CDR2 FQGNSA. V was clipped by 8 bases and J by 3 bases; unmatched bases: 7. V is TRBV7-2 and J is TRBJ2-7; TRBD1 matches 10 bases. The sample comprised peripheral blood or thyroid tissue (not recorded which). This clonotype was obtained from an adult man with Graves' hyperthyroidism. The CDR3 DNA reads as TGTGCCAGCGGGCCGACAGGGGGCCACTACGAGCAGTACTTC. It yields the protein CASGPTGGHYEQYF.